This TCR beta chain was recorded in a study of response to subunit inactivated influenza vaccine. The CDR3 length is 15 residues. Germline V gene lookup returns CDR1 DFQATT and CDR2 SNEGSKA (reference sequence). After removal of 1 base from V and 3 bases from J, the junction contained 3 bases not matched to a gene. TCRdb used MiXCR to reprocess the RT-PCR reads, holding one entry per CDR3 protein. The table shows 450,000 to 600,000 distinct CDR3 sequences, with approximately 7.6% occurring only once. V usage is TRBV20-1 and J usage is TRBJ2-1; 10 bases agree with TRBD1. The sequences come from PBMCs from blood, collected about 23 months after vaccination. This TCR was recovered from a man between 50 and 69 years old who received an inactivated influenza vaccine. CDR3 sequence reads: CSARAGTGDYNEQFF. The DNA for the CDR3 is TGCAGTGCTAGAGCCGGGACAGGGGACTACAATGAGCAGTTCTTC.